What follows are 21 T cell receptor beta chains derived from one specimen sequenced in a study of blood T cell repertoires in COVID-19. Assay: immunoSEQ multiplex PCR; the TCRdb copy retains only in-frame clones and omits some. The sample shows a few hundred thousand clones, around 84% of them seen only once. Sequencing used peripheral blood. The receptors come from a woman younger than 35 with acute or convalescent COVID-19.

The J gene is TRBJ1-2, the V gene TRBV2; TRBD1 agrees at 7 bases. The CDR3 covers 14 residues. The V segment lost 6 bases and the J segment 2 bases; nucleotides outside the gene matches: 6. Germline values: CDR1 SNHLY, CDR2 FYNNEI. CDR3 nucleotides: TGTGCCAGCAGAGAGACAGGGACGAACTATGGCTACACCTTC. This codes for CASRETGTNYGYTF.

The CDR3 region has the DNA TGTGCCAGCAGTCCCTGGGACAGGGGAATGGACGGGGAGCTGTTTTTT. This codes for CASSPWDRGMDGELFF. The genes are TRBV27 and TRBJ2-2; 10 bases map to TRBD1. CDR3 length equals 16 residues. Germline values: CDR1 MNHEY, CDR2 SMNVEV (reference sequence). The junction had 10 bases not matched to a gene; V was cut back by 5 bases and J by 7 bases.

This chain links TRBV5-1 with TRBJ1-1; D remains unclear. Trimming pared 4 bases from V and 1 base from J, leaving 14 bases between. Germline CDR1 and CDR2: SGHRS and YFSETQ. This CDR3 contains 15 residues. The CDR3 loop is CASSPREGQNTEAFF. CDR3 coding DNA: TGCGCCAGCAGCCCTCGAGAGGGCCAGAACACTGAAGCTTTCTTT.

The V call is TRBV5-5, the J call TRBJ1-1; D perhaps matches TRBD1 (5 bases). The CDR3 runs to 13 residues. From germline, CDR1 is SGHKS and CDR2 YYEKEE (reference sequence). Trimming left V 1 base short and J 1 base short, with 5 bases between. The chain's CDR3 is CASSLQGNTEAFF. The CDR3 bases are TGTGCCAGCAGCTTGCAGGGGAACACTGAAGCTTTCTTT.

This sequence joins TRBV19 and TRBJ2-2; 7 nucleotides line up with TRBD2. The CDR3 sequence is 17 residues long. Looked up from germline, CDR1 is LNHDA and CDR2 is SQIVND (reference sequence). V lost 3 bases to trimming and J lost 7 bases; unmatched junction nucleotides: 14. CDR3 bases: TGTGCCAGTAGTATTCTGGGGGGAGGGCCAGGAGGCGGGGAGCTGTTTTTT. This encodes CASSILGGGPGGGELFF.

This chain links TRBV7-9 with TRBJ1-1; no clear D. Germline assignment: CDR1 SEHNR and CDR2 FQNEAQ (reference sequence). V dropped 5 bases and J dropped 5 bases, with 6 bases sitting between them. The CDR3 is 11 amino acids. The CDR3 bases are TGTGCCAGCAGCCCCGGGACTGAAGCTTTCTTT. Residues: CASSPGTEAFF.

The genes are TRBV2 and TRBJ2-7; 12 bases fit TRBD1. This CDR3 has 19 amino acids. Germline V lookup: CDR1 SNHLY, CDR2 FYNNEI. V lost 4 bases to trimming and J lost 1 base; unmatched junction nucleotides: 14. The CDR3: CASSVSPGQGAPGSYEQYF. CDR3 bases: TGTGCCAGCAGTGTTTCACCGGGACAGGGGGCCCCTGGGTCCTACGAGCAGTACTTC.

The rearrangement uses TRBV19 and TRBJ2-7; 7 bases align to TRBD1. The CDR3 loop spans 14 amino acids. V lost 5 bases and J lost 4; bases outside the gene matches: 8. Per germline, CDR1 LNHDA and CDR2 SQIVND (reference sequence). CDR3 loop: CASSPRTGEYEQYF. The CDR3 nucleotides read TGTGCCAGTAGTCCCCGGACAGGAGAATACGAGCAGTACTTC.

The chain employs TRBV28 and TRBJ1-2; D not resolved. Germline loops: CDR1 MDHEN, CDR2 SYDVKM. With 3 bases removed from V and 3 bases from J, the gap between germline ends came to 8 bases. The CDR3 loop spans 13 amino acids. CDR3 residues: CASSFSRYYGYTF. The CDR3 DNA reads TGTGCCAGCAGTTTTTCCAGGTACTATGGCTACACCTTC.

The chain recombines TRBV3-1 (or the pseudogene TRBV3-2) with TRBJ1-6; no firm D call. The CDR3 sequence is 16 residues long. From germline, CDR1 is LGHDT and CDR2 YNNKEL (reference sequence). The V and J ends lost 4 bases and 0 bases respectively, with 10 bases between them. The CDR3 here is CASSRGPSSYNSPLHF. CDR3 nucleotide sequence: TGTGCCAGCAGCCGAGGGCCAAGCTCCTATAATTCACCCCTCCACTTT.

The chain has TRBV7-9 and TRBJ1-4; D may be TRBD1 (5 bases). This CDR3 comprises 15 residues. V was clipped by 2 bases and J by 3 bases, with 10 bases between them. In germline, CDR1 is SEHNR, CDR2 FQNEAQ (reference sequence). The CDR3 DNA follows: TGTGCCAGCAGCTTAATGGGGGAGGCTAATGAAAAACTGTTTTTT. Translating gives CASSLMGEANEKLFF.

J is TRBJ1-1 and V is TRBV6-5, with 10 bases aligning to TRBD1. This CDR3 has 16 amino acids. V shed 2 bases, J shed 4 bases, and the junction held 7 bases outside the gene matches. The V gene's germline CDR1 is MNHEY and CDR2 SVGAGI. CDR3 nucleotides: TGTGCCAGCAGTTACACGACAGGGGGCGGGGGCACTGAAGCTTTCTTT. Translated: CASSYTTGGGGTEAFF.

The chain carries TRBV5-6 and TRBJ1-2; 10 nucleotides match TRBD1. CDR3 size: 17 residues. Trimming took 4 bases from V and 3 from J; bases not matched to a gene: 12. The germline V gene encodes CDR1 SGHDT and CDR2 YYEEEE. CDR3: CASSIRLGQGTHYGYTF. DNA of the CDR3: TGTGCCAGCAGCATCCGCCTGGGACAGGGGACGCACTATGGCTACACCTTC.

The chain recombines TRBV5-4 with TRBJ2-1, with 8 bases aligning to TRBD2. CDR1 is SGHNT, CDR2 YYREEE, per germline (reference sequence). CDR3 length equals 13 residues. The V gene end was trimmed by 4 bases and the J gene end by 6 bases; junction bases not matched to a gene: 3. CDR3 nucleotide sequence: TGTGCCAGCAGCGGGACTAGTTCCAATGAGCAGTTCTTC. Its translation: CASSGTSSNEQFF.

The chain is built from TRBV21-1 and TRBJ1-1. TRBV21-1 is recorded as a pseudogene. This CDR3 region has 16 residues. CDR3 in amino acids: CASNSGGGRVNTEAFF. CDR3 coding DNA: TGTGCCAGCAACTCCGGGGGGGGCCGTGTGAACACTGAAGCTTTCTTT.

This clone was picked up one time. This sequence joins TRBV7-9 and TRBJ2-7; 7 positions match TRBD2. The CDR3 length is 14 residues. Germline CDR1 SEHNR, CDR2 FQNEAQ (reference sequence). V was clipped by 3 bases and J by 2 bases; unmatched bases: 4. The CDR3 is CASSFLAETYEQYF. The CDR3 bases are TGTGCCAGCAGCTTCCTAGCGGAGACCTACGAGCAGTACTTC.

V is TRBV4-1 and J is TRBJ2-1; 13 bases map to TRBD2. This CDR3 spans 16 amino acids. Germline assignment: CDR1 MGHRA and CDR2 YSYEKL. The trim removed 5 bases at V and 7 bases at J, leaving 8 bases unmatched. The CDR3 DNA sequence: TGCGCCAGCAGCTCTCCGGGACTAGCGGGACTAAATGAGCAGTTCTTC. Encoded protein: CASSSPGLAGLNEQFF.

This chain joins TRBV18 and TRBJ1-6; TRBD1 matches 9 bases. This CDR3 is built from 14 residues. V was pared by 4 bases and J by 7 bases, with 2 bases of the junction left unmatched. Germline loops: CDR1 KGHSH, CDR2 LQKENI. The CDR3 spells CASSRDRENSPLHF. The CDR3, as DNA: TGTGCCAGCTCACGGGACAGGGAGAATTCACCCCTCCACTTT.

This sequence joins TRBV4-3 and TRBJ1-2, with D uncertain. The CDR3 spans 17 residues. Germline assignment: CDR1 LGHNA and CDR2 YSLEER. Trimming removed 0 bases at V and 0 bases at J, with 14 bases between. As DNA, the CDR3 is TGCGCCAGCAGCCAAGATCGGGTGGAACTTACTAACTATGGCTACACCTTC. Residues: CASSQDRVELTNYGYTF.

This clone has more than one count but fewer than ten. The chain combines TRBV27 with TRBJ1-3; D gene unclear. This CDR3 has 14 residues. Germline CDR1 reads MNHEY; CDR2 reads SMNVEV (reference sequence). Deletions cut 4 bases from V and 3 bases from J, with 10 bases between. The CDR3 here is CASSSFENGNTIYF. For the CDR3, the DNA is TGTGCCAGCAGTTCCTTCGAGAATGGAAACACCATATATTTT.

This clone has only a few counts. The chain is built from TRBV28 and TRBJ2-1; 9 positions agree with TRBD2. Per the germline V gene, CDR1 is MDHEN and CDR2 is SYDVKM. V lost 3 bases, J lost 8 bases, and 8 bases stayed unmatched. The CDR3 runs 15 residues. CDR3 DNA sequence: TGTGCCAGCAGTTTTTCCCGTAGCGGGAGACATGAGCAGTTCTTC. Its translation is CASSFSRSGRHEQFF. The full variable domain, completed using reference TRBV28 and TRBJ2-1, is DVKVTQSSRYLVKRTGEKVFLECVQDMDHENMFWYRQDPGLGLRLIYFSYDVKMKEKGDIPEGYSVSREKKERFSLILESASTNQTSMYLCASSFSRSGRHEQFFGPGTRLTVL.